This T cell receptor (beta chain) is drawn from a study of CXCR3-negative and CXCR3-positive naive CD8 T cells. Study as a whole: Per-library TRB read counts averaged about 1.5 +/- 0.3 million, adding up to 110 million to 150 million in total.

Turning to this clonotype: Its antigen remains unidentified.

Per the germline V gene, CDR1 is SGHRS and CDR2 is YFSETQ. The CDR3 spans 14 residues. In preparing the TRB cDNA libraries, 5' RACE with UMI labels was used. TCRdb reprocessed the 5' RACE reads and reports one entry per CDR3 protein, with no DNA. Here the sample table reports about 43,000 distinct CDR3 sequences. General study results and limits: Memory CD8+ T cell repertoires were far less diverse than both naive subsets. Naive CXCR3-negative cells resembled naive CXCR3-positive cells in TRBV-TRBJ usage; memory cells differed.

This clonotype originated in a human donor in good health. Some clones in this sample may be carry-over from other donors' samples. The chain has TRBV5-1 and TRBJ2-7; TCRdb picks TRBD2, but there is no DNA to check that call. Sequenced: memory CD8+ T cells from blood. CDR3 residues: CASSEDSVPCEQYF. Supplemented by reference TRBV5-1 and TRBJ2-7, the full variable domain reads KAGVTQTPRYLIKTRGQQVTLSCSPISGHRSVSWYQQTPGQGLQFLFEYFSETQRNKGNFPGRFSGRQFSNSRSEMNVSTLELGDSALYLCASSEDSVPCEQYFGPGTRLTVT.